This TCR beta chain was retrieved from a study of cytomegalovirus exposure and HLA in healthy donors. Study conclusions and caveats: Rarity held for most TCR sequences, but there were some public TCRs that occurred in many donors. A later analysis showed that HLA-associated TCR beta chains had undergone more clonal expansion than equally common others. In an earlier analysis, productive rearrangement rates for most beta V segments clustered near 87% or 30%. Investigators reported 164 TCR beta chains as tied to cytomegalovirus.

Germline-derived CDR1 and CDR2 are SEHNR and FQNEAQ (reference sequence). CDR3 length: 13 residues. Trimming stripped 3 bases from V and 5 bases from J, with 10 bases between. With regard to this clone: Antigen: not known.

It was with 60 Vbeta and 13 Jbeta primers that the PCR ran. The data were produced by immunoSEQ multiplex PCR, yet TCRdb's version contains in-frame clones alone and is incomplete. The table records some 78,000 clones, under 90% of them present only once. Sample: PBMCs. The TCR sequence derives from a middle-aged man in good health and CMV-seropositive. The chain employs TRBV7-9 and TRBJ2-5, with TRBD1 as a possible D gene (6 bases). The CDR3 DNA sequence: TGTGCCAGCAGCTTTGGTGGGGGCGAGACCCAGTACTTC. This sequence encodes CASSFGGGETQYF. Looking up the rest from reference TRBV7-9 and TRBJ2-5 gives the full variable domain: DTGVSQNPRHKITKRGQNVTFRCDPISEHNRLYWYRQTLGQGPEFLTYFQNEAQLEKSRLLSDRFSAERPKGSFSTLEIQRTEQGDSAMYLCASSFGGGETQYFGPGTRLLVL.